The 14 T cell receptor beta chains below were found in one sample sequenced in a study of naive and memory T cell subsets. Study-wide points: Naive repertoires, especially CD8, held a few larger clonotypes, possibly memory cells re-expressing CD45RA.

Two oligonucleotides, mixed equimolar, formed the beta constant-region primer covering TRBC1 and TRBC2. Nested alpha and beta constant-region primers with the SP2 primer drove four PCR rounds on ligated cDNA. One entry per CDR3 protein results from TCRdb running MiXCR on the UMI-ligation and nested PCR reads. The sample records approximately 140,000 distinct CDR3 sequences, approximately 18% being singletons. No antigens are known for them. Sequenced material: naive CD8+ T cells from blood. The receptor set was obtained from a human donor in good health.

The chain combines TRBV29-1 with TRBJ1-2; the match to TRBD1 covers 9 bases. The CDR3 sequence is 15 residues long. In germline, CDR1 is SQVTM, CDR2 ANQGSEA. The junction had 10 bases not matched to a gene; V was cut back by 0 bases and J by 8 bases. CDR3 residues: CSVEEGDRGGPGYTF. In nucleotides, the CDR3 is TGCAGCGTTGAAGAAGGAGACAGGGGGGGACCAGGCTACACCTTC. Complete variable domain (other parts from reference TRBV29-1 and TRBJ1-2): SAVISQKPSRDICQRGTSLTIQCQVDSQVTMMFWYRQQPGQSLTLIATANQGSEATYESGFVIDKFPISRPNLTFSTLTVSNMSPEDSSIYLCSVEEGDRGGPGYTFGSGTRLTVV.

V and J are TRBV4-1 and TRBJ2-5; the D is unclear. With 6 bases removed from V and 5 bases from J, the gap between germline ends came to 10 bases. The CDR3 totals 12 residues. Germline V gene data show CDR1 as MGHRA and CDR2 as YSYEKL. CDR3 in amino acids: CASSHAGETQYF. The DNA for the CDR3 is TGCGCCAGCAGTCACGCCGGGGAGACCCAGTACTTC.

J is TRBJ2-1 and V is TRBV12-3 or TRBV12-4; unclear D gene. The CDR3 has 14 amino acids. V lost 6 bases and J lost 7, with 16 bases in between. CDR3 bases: TGTGCCAGCAGCCCAGACCTCCCCTCTAATGAGCAGTTCTTC. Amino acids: CASSPDLPSNEQFF.

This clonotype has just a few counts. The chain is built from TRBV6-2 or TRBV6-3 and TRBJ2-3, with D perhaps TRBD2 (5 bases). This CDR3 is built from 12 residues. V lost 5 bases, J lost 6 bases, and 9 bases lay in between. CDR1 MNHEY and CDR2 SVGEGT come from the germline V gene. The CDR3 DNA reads TGTGCCAGCAGTCGACCGGGGGATACGCAGTATTTT. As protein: CASSRPGDTQYF.

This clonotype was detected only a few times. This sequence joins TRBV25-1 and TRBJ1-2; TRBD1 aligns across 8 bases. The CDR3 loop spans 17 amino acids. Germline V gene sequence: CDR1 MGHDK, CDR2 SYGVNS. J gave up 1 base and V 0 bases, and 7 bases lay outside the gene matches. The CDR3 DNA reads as TGTGCCAGCAGTGAATACTTTGACAGGGGCGATAACTATGGCTACACCTTC. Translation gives CASSEYFDRGDNYGYTF.

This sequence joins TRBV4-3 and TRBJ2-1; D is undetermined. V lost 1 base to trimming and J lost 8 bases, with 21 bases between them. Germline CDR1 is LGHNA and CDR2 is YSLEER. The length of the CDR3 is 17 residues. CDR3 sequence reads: CASSQAFFGPSSHEQFF. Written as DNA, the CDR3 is TGCGCCAGCAGCCAAGCCTTTTTTGGGCCGTCGTCACATGAGCAGTTCTTC.

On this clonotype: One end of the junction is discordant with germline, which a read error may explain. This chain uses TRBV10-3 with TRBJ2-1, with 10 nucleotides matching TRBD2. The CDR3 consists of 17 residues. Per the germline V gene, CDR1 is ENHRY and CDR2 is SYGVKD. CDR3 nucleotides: TGTGCCGTCAGTCCAAGCGGGAGGGGCCAGGAAAACAATGAGCAGTTCTTC. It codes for CAVSPSGRGQENNEQFF.

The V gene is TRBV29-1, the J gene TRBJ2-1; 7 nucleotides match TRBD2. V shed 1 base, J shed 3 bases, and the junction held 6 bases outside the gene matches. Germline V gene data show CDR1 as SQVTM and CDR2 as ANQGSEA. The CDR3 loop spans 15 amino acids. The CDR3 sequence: CSVEGGGGGYNEQFF. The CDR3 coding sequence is TGCAGCGTTGAAGGGGGGGGGGGTGGCTACAATGAGCAGTTCTTC.

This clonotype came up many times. The DNA for the CDR3 is TGTGCCCTTGTGAAAGGGGACACTGAAGCTTTCTTT. Encoded protein: CALVKGDTEAFF. J is TRBJ1-1 and V is TRBV2; D might be TRBD1 (5 bases). V dropped 11 bases and J dropped 3 bases, with 13 bases sitting between them. Germline V gives CDR1 SNHLY, CDR2 FYNNEI. There are 12 residues in the CDR3.

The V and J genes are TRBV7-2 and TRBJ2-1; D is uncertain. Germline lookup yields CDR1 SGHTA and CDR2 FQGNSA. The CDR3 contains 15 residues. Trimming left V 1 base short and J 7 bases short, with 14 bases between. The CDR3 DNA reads TGTGCCAGCAGCTTAGTTTGGTCAGATGTTAATGAGCAGTTCTTC. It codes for CASSLVWSDVNEQFF.

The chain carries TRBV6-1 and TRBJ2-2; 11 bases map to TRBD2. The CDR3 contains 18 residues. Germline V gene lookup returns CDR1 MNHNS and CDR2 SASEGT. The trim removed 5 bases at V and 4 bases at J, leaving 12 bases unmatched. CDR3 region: CASSPPPGLAGRTGELFF. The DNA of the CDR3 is TGTGCCAGCAGTCCCCCCCCCGGACTAGCGGGTCGCACCGGGGAGCTGTTTTTT.

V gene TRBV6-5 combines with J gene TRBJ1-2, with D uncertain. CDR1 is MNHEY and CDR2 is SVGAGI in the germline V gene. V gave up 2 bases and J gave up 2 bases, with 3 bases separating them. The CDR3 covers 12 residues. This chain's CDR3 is CASSYENYGYTF. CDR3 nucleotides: TGTGCCAGCAGTTACGAGAACTATGGCTACACCTTC.

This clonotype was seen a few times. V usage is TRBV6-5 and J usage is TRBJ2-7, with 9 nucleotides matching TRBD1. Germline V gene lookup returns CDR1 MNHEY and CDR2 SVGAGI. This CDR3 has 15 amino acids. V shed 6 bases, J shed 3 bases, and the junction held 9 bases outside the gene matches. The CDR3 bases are TGTGCCAGCAGATCAACAGGGGGCCTCTTCTACGAGCAGTACTTC. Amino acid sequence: CASRSTGGLFYEQYF.

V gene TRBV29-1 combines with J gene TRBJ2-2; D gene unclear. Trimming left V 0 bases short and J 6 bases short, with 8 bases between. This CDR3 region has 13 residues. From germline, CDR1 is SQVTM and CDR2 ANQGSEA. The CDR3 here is CSVEDPEAGELFF. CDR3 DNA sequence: TGCAGCGTTGAAGATCCCGAGGCCGGGGAGCTGTTTTTT.